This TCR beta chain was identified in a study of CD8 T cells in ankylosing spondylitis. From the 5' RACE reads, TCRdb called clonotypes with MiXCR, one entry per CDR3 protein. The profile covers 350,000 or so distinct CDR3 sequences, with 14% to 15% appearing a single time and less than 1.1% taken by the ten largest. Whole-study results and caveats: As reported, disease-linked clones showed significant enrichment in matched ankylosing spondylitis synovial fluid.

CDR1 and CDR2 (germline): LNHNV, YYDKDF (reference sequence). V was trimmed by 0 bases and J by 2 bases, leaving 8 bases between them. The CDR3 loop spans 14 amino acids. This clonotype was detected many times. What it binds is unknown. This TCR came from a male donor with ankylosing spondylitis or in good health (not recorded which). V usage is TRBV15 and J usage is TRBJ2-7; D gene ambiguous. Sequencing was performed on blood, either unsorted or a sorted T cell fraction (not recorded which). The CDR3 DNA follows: TGTGCCACCAGCAGAGAGACTGGACCCTACGAGCAGTACTTC. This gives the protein CATSRETGPYEQYF.